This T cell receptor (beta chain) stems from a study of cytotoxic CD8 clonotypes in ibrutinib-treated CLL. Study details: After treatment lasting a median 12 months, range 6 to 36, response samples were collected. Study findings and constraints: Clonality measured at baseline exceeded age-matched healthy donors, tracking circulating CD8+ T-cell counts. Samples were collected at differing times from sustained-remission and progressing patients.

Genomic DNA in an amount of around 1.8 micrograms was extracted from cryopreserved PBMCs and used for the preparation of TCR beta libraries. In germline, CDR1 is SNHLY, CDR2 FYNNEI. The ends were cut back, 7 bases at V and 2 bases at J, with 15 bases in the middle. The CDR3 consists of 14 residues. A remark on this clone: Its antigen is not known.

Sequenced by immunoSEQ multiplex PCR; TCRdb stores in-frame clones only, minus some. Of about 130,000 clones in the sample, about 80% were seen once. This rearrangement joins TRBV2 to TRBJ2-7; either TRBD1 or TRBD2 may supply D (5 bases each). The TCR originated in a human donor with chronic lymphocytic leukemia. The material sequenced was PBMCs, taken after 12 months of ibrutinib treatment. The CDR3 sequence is CASTGTPGAYEQYF. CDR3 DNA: TGTGCCAGCACCGGGACCCCCGGCGCCTACGAGCAGTACTTC.